Sequencing of this T cell receptor (beta chain) was carried out in a study of blood T cell repertoires in COVID-19 (dated by TCRdb to 2020 to 2022). About the full investigation: Samples from collaborators originated in the United States, Italy and Spain and spanned both the acute and convalescent phases of COVID-19. The material from the prospective study consisted of cDNA or gDNA derived from T cells, B-cell-depleted T cells, or PBMCs. Subjects who had been exposed to COVID-19, were actively infected with it, or had recovered from it provided the deeply sampled blood TCRbeta repertoires that made up the dataset. The repertoires were released in a freely available public database meant as a resource for research on the immune response to SARS-CoV-2. The samples were drawn from the first 160 participants of the ongoing ImmuneRACE study and from 950 to 1,500 subjects provided by 6 global collaborators. Nearly every sample came with metadata listing a de-identified subject ID, COVID-19 status, age in years and sex. HLA class I and class II types, where available, came from metadata supplied by the sample provider rather than from assay-based typing. Paper-wide results and their limitations: How much clinical and demographic metadata was included differed by source and by participant, and the metadata was provided uncurated.

The germline V gene encodes CDR1 SQVTM and CDR2 ANQGSEA. Between the V and J ends, shortened by 3 bases and 5 bases respectively, the junction contains 13 bases. The CDR3 sequence holds 13 residues, the cysteine and phenylalanine included. The entry retains the CDR3 DNA only, 39 bases that are in frame from base 1. TCRbeta CDR3 regions were amplified from genomic DNA using the immunoSEQ Assay, a bias-controlled multiplex PCR. Per the original workflow: The number of nucleated cells in each sample was estimated from the amplification of reference gene primers within the assay. To quantify the absolute abundance of each unique TCRbeta CDR3 rearrangement, sequence reads were collapsed and filtered. Productive Simpson clonality was computed per sample as the square root of Simpson's diversity index over productive rearrangements. The table comes from immuneACCESS by way of TCRdb, which keeps in-frame sequences with V and J called. Part of the clones is missing from these tables; in studies checked, under half for an unresolved V gene and the rest for unknown reasons. That table furnishes V, J and clone size, whereas the DNA furnished D and trimming. In this sample the table shows some 70,000 clones, 85% to 90% of which occur a single time. Less than 7.5% of the sample is taken by the ten largest.

This clone was counted a few times. Its antigen remains unidentified. Per-base quality was not reported, and no clone a single base away is much larger than it. The collaborating institutions used their own protocols to collect whole blood in K2EDTA tubes. For TCRbeta analysis, collaborator samples were shipped as frozen whole blood, as isolated PBMCs, or as DNA extracted from either sample type. This receptor was taken from a woman at least 80 years old with active COVID-19. This chain joins TRBV29-1 to TRBJ1-2; the D gene is not confidently resolved. Sequenced input: peripheral blood. Here the CDR3 is given as CSVDSRTGYGYTF. The bases are TGCAGCGTTGACTCTCGGACTGGGTATGGCTACACCTTC.